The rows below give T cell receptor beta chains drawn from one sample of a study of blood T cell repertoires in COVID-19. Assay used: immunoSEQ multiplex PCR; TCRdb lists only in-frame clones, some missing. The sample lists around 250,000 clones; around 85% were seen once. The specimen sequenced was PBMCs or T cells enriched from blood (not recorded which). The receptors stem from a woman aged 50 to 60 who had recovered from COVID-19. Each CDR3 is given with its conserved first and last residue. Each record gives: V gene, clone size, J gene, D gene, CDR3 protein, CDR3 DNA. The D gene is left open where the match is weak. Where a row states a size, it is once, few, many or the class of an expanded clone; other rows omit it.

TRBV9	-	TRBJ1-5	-	CASSEGRGSGNQPQHF	TGTGCCAGCAGCGAAGGTCGGGGAAGTGGCAATCAGCCCCAGCATTTT
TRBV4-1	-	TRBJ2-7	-	CASSPLGGYEQYF	TGCGCCAGCAGTCCCCTAGGTGGGTACGAGCAGTACTTC
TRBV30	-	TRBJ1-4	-	CAWDPGSEKLFF	TGTGCCTGGGACCCGGGAAGTGAAAAACTGTTTTTT
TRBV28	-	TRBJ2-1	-	CASSFLGDEQFF	TGTGCCAGCAGTTTCTTAGGGGATGAGCAGTTCTTC
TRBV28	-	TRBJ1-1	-	CASSRRDTEAFF	TGTGCCAGCAGCCGCCGAGACACTGAAGCTTTCTTT
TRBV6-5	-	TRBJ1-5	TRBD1	CASSSGQGIGQPQHF	TGTGCCAGCAGTTCGGGACAGGGCATTGGTCAGCCCCAGCATTTT
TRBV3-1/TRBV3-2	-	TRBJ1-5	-	CASSQGGFQPQHF	TGTGCCAGCAGCCAAGGAGGGTTCCAGCCCCAGCATTTT
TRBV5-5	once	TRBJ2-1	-	CASSLRGGWYNEQFF	TGTGCCAGCAGCTTGAGGGGGGGTTGGTACAATGAGCAGTTCTTC
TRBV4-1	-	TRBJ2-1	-	CASSQVVGRNEQFF	TGCGCCAGCAGCCAAGTGGTGGGGAGAAATGAGCAGTTCTTC
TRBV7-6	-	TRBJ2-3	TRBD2	CASSLGAGALTDTQYF	TGTGCCAGCAGCTTAGGAGCGGGAGCACTCACAGATACGCAGTATTTT
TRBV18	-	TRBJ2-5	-	CASSPSGSETQYF	TGTGCCAGCTCACCCTCGGGGTCAGAGACCCAGTACTTC
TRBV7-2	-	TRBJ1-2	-	CASSPNSGGASNYGYTF	TGTGCCAGCAGCCCGAACTCCGGGGGGGCAAGTAACTATGGCTACACCTTC
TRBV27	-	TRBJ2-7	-	CASSSEGWYEQYF	TGTGCCAGCAGCTCCGAGGGTTGGTACGAGCAGTACTTC
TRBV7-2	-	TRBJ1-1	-	CASGPRIEAFF	TGTGCCAGCGGCCCGAGGATTGAAGCTTTCTTT
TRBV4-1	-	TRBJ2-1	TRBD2	CASSHRTSGRAAIF	TGCGCCAGCAGCCATCGGACTAGCGGGAGGGCAGCGATCTTC